These T cell receptor beta chains were read from a single sample in a study of cytomegalovirus exposure and HLA in healthy donors. Sequenced by immunoSEQ multiplex PCR; TCRdb stores in-frame clones only, minus some. The table has 200,000 to 250,000 clones, 82% seen once. Sequencing was carried out using PBMCs. The source is a woman in her thirties or forties in good health and CMV-seronegative. Both conserved end residues are part of each CDR3. Fields, in order: CDR3 protein, CDR3 DNA, clone size, D gene, CDR3 length, V gene, J gene. The D gene is left open where the match is weak. Some rows mark clone size as missing; the rest say once, few, many or name a class of expanded clone.

CDR3: CASSPQVTANYGYTF
DNA: TGTGCCAGCTCACCGCAGGTGACAGCTAACTATGGCTACACCTTC
size: NA
D: NA
length: 15
V: TRBV18
J: TRBJ1-2

CDR3: CASSQGTGLNQPQHF
DNA: TGCGCCAGCAGCCAAGGGACAGGATTAAATCAGCCCCAGCATTTT
size: NA
D: TRBD1
length: 15
V: TRBV4-1
J: TRBJ1-5

CDR3: CASSVILPFRSGQNPGPQHF
DNA: TGTGCCAGCAGTGTAATACTCCCTTTCCGTTCGGGACAGAACCCGGGGCCCCAGCATTTT
size: NA
D: TRBD1
length: 20
V: TRBV2
J: TRBJ1-5

CDR3: CASSIGPAGGYEQYF
DNA: TGTGCCAGTAGTATAGGGCCCGCAGGGGGCTACGAGCAGTACTTC
size: NA
D: TRBD1
length: 15
V: TRBV19
J: TRBJ2-7

CDR3: CASSLGRVLNTEAFF
DNA: TGTGCCAGCAGCTTAGGGAGAGTCTTGAACACTGAAGCTTTCTTT
size: NA
D: NA
length: 15
V: TRBV7-2
J: TRBJ1-1

CDR3: CASSFGRGHNEQFF
DNA: TGTGCCAGCAGCTTTGGCCGCGGCCACAATGAGCAGTTCTTC
size: NA
D: NA
length: 14
V: TRBV7-9
J: TRBJ2-1

CDR3: CAWSGYRVNEQFF
DNA: TGTGCCTGGAGTGGATACAGGGTGAATGAGCAGTTCTTC
size: NA
D: NA
length: 13
V: TRBV30
J: TRBJ2-1

CDR3: CASSYSSVDGELFF
DNA: TGTGCCAGCAGTTACTCGAGCGTGGACGGGGAGCTGTTTTTT
size: NA
D: NA
length: 14
V: TRBV6-5
J: TRBJ2-2

CDR3: CASSFSGRAQYF
DNA: TGTGCCAGCAGTTTCTCCGGCCGGGCGCAGTATTTT
size: NA
D: NA
length: 12
V: TRBV28
J: TRBJ2-3

CDR3: CASSLERTSGTNEQFF
DNA: TGTGCCAGCAGCTTAGAAAGAACTAGCGGGACCAATGAGCAGTTCTTC
size: few
D: TRBD2
length: 16
V: TRBV7-2
J: TRBJ2-1

CDR3: CASSLDGATNEKLFF
DNA: TGTGCCAGCAGTCTAGACGGTGCAACTAATGAAAAACTGTTTTTT
size: NA
D: NA
length: 15
V: TRBV28
J: TRBJ1-4